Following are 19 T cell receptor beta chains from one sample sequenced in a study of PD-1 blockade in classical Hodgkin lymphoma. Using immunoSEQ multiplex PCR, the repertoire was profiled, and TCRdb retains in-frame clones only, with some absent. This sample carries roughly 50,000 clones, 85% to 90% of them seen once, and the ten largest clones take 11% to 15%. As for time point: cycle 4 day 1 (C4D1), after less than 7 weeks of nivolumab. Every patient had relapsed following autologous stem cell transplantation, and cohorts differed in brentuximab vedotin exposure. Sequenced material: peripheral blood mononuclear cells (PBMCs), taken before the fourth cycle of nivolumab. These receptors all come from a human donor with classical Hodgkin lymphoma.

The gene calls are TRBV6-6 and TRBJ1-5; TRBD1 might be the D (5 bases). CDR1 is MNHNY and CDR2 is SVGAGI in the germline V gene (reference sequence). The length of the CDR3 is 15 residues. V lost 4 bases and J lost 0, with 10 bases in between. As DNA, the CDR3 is TGTGCCAGCAGTTCGGAGGGGTATAGCAATCAGCCCCAGCATTTT. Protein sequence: CASSSEGYSNQPQHF.

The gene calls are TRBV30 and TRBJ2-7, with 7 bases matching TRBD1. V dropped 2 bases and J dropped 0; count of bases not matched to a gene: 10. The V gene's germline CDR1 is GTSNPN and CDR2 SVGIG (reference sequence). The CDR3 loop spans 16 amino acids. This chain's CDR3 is CAWSSLRGQSSYEQYF. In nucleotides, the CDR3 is TGTGCCTGGAGTTCTTTAAGGGGACAGAGCTCCTACGAGCAGTACTTC. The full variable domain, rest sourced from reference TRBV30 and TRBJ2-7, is SQTIHQWPATLVQPVGSPLSLECTVEGTSNPNLYWYRQAAGRGLQLLFYSVGIGQISSEVPQNLSASRPQDRQFILSSKKLLLSDSGFYLCAWSSLRGQSSYEQYFGPGTRLTVT.

CDR3: CSVGGANQPQHF. The CDR3 bases are TGCAGCGTTGGAGGGGCCAATCAGCCCCAGCATTTT. The rearrangement joins TRBV29-1 to TRBJ1-5, with D perhaps matching TRBD1 (5 bases). Germline V gene sequence: CDR1 SQVTM, CDR2 ANQGSEA. Trimming took off 4 bases at V and 3 bases at J, with 7 bases between the two ends. The CDR3 contains 12 residues.

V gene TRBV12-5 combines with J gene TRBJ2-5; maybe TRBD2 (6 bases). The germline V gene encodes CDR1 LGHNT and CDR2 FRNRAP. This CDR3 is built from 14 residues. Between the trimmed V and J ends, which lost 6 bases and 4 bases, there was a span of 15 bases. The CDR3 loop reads CASGPGLLLETQYF. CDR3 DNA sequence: TGTGCTAGTGGCCCGGGACTCTTATTAGAGACCCAGTACTTC.

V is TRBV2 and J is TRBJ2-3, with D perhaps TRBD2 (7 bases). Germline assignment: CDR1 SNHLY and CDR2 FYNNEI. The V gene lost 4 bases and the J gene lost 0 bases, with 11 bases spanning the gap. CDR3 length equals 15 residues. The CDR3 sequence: CASSGAGASTDTQYF. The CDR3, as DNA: TGTGCCAGCAGTGGGGCGGGGGCAAGCACAGATACGCAGTATTTT.

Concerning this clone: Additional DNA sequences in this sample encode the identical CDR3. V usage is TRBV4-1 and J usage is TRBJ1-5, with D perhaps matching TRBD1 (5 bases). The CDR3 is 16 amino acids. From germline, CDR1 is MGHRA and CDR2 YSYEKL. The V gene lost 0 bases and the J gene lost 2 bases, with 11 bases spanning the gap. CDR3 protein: CASSQDGGFGNQPQHF. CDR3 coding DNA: TGCGCCAGCAGCCAAGATGGGGGGTTCGGCAATCAGCCCCAGCATTTT.

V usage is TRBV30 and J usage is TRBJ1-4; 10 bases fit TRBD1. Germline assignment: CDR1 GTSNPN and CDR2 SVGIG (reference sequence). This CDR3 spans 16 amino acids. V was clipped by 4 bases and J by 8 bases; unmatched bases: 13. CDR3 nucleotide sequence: TGTGCCTGGATGAGGGACAGGGGAGCGGGTCGGGAAAAACTGTTTTTT. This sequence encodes CAWMRDRGAGREKLFF.

Here the CDR3 DNA reads TGTGCCACCAGCAGGGGAAGGAGGGTCAACTATGGCTACACCTTC. Protein product: CATSRGRRVNYGYTF. J is TRBJ1-2 and V is TRBV15; no reliable D call. With 3 bases removed from V and 2 bases from J, the gap between germline ends came to 13 bases. Germline V gene sequence: CDR1 LNHNV, CDR2 YYDKDF (reference sequence). The CDR3 runs 15 residues. The variable domain in full, with the rest retrieved from reference TRBV15 and TRBJ1-2, is DAMVIQNPRYQVTQFGKPVTLSCSQTLNHNVMYWYQQKSSQAPKLLFHYYDKDFNNEADTPDNFQSRRPNTSFCFLDIRSPGLGDTAMYLCATSRGRRVNYGYTFGSGTRLTVV.

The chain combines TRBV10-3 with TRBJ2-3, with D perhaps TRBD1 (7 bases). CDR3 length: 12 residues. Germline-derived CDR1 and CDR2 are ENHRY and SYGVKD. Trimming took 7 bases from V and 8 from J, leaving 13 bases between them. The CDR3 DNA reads TGTGCCATCAATCCTCAGGGGGGTACGCAGTATTTT. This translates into CAINPQGGTQYF.

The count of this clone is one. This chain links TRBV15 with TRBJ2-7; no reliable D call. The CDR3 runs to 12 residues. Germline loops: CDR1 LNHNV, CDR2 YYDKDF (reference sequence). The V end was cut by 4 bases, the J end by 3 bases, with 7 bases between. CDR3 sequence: CATSNNIYEQYF. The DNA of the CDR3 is TGTGCCACCAGCAATAACATCTACGAGCAGTACTTC.

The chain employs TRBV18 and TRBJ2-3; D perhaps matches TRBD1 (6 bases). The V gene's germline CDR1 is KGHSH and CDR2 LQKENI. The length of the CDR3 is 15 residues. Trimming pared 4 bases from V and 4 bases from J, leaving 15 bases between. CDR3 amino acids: CASSLNRVGADTQYF. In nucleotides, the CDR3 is TGTGCCAGCTCACTCAACAGGGTTGGCGCAGATACGCAGTATTTT.

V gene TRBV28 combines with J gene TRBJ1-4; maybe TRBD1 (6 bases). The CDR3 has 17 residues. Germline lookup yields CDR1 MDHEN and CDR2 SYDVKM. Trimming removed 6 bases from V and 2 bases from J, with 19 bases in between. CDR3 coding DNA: TGTGCCAGCAGCTCGATCGTCAACAGGGTGACTAATGAAAAACTGTTTTTT. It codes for CASSSIVNRVTNEKLFF.

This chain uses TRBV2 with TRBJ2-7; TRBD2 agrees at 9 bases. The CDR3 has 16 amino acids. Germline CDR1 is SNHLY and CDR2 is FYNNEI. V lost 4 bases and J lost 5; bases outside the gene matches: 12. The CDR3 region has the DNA TGTGCCAGCAGTGTCGTTCCGGCTAGCGGGAAGAACGAGCAGTACTTC. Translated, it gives CASSVVPASGKNEQYF.

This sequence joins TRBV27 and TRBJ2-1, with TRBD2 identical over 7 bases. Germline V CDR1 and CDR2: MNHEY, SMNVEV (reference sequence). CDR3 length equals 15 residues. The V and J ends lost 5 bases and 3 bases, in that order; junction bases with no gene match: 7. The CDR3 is CASSPKAGYYNEQFF. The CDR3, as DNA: TGTGCCAGCAGTCCAAAAGCGGGATACTACAATGAGCAGTTCTTC.

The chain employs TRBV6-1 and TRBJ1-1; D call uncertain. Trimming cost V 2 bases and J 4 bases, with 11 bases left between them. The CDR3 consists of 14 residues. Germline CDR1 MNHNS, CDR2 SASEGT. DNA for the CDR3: TGTGCCAGCAGTGAATGGGTGTTGCGCACTGAAGCTTTCTTT. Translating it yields CASSEWVLRTEAFF.

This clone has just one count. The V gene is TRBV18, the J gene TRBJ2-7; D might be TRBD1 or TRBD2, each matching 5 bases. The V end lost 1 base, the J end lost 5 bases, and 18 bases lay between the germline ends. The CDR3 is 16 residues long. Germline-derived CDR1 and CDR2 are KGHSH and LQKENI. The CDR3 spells CASSPLTGTATNEQYF. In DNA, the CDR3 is TGTGCCAGCTCACCACTAACCGGGACGGCCACGAACGAGCAGTACTTC.

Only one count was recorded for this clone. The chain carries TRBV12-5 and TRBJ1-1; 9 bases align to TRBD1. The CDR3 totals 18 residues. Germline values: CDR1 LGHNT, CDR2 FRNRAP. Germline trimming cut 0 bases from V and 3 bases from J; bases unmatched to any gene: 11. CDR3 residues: CASGLVRTGVLLDTEAFF. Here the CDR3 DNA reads TGTGCTAGTGGTTTGGTCCGGACAGGGGTTTTACTTGACACTGAAGCTTTCTTT.

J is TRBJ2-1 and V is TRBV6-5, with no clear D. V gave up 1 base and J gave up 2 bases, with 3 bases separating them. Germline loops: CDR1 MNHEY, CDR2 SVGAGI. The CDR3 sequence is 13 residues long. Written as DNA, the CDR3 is TGTGCCAGCAGTTACTGGCCCTACAATGAGCAGTTCTTC. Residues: CASSYWPYNEQFF.

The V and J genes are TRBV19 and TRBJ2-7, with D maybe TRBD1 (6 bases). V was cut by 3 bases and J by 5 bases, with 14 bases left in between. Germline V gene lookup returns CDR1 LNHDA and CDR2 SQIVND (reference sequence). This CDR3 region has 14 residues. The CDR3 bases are TGTGCCAGTAGTATTAGGACAGTTAACCACGAGCAGTACTTC. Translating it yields CASSIRTVNHEQYF.